This T cell receptor (beta chain) was sequenced in a study of shared clonotypes between healthy human individuals. Splitting the CD4+ cells yielded a CD45RA+ naive subset and a CD45RA-negative memory subset. The CDR3 runs 13 residues. Germline loops: CDR1 LNHDA, CDR2 SQIVND (reference sequence). V was pared by 5 bases and J by 3 bases, with 10 bases between. Sequencing was performed with immunoSEQ multiplex PCR; in TCRdb, only in-frame clones are kept and a portion is missing. The sample has roughly 2.2 million clones; just under 95% are singletons. The chain combines TRBV19 with TRBJ1-1, with D maybe TRBD1 (6 bases). This receptor was identified in a man aged 18 to 30 in good health. Some clones in this sample may be carry-over from other donors' samples. Sequenced material: naive CD4+ T cells from PBMCs. Stated subset: CD45RA+ positively selected. The CDR3 sequence: CASSGGVYTEAFF. The CDR3 coding sequence is TGTGCCAGTAGTGGGGGCGTTTACACTGAAGCTTTCTTT.